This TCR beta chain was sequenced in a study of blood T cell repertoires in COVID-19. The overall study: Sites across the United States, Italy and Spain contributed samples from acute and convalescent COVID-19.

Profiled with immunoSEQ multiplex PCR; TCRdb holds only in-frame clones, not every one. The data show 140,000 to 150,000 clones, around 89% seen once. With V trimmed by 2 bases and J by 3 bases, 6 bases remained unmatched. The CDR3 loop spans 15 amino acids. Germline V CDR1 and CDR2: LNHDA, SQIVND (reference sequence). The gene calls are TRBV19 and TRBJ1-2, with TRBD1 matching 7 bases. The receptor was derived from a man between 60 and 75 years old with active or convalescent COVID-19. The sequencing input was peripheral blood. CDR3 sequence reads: CASSIQTGRDYGYTF. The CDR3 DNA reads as TGTGCCAGTAGTATACAGACAGGGCGTGACTATGGCTACACCTTC.